The 13 T cell receptor beta chains below were found in one sample sequenced in a study of cytomegalovirus exposure and HLA in healthy donors. Vbeta (60) and Jbeta (13) primers were used in the PCR. Data came from immunoSEQ multiplex PCR; TCRdb stores just in-frame clones and leaves some out. The sample has about 200,000 clones, about two thirds seen once. The sample taken for sequencing was PBMCs. The origin of the receptors is a man between 40 and 49 years old in good health and CMV-seropositive.

V is TRBV9 and J is TRBJ2-1; 13 bases are a match to TRBD2. Germline assignment: CDR1 SGDLS and CDR2 YYNGEE. CDR3 length equals 17 residues. V shed 4 bases, J shed 2 bases, and the junction held 6 bases outside the gene matches. This CDR3 reads CASSKLAGGPTYNEQFF. The CDR3 DNA reads as TGTGCCAGCAGCAAACTAGCGGGGGGGCCTACCTACAATGAGCAGTTCTTC.

V usage is TRBV9 and J usage is TRBJ2-7, with 9 bases fitting TRBD1. Germline lookup yields CDR1 SGDLS and CDR2 YYNGEE. This CDR3 has 13 residues. V was pared by 3 bases and J by 5 bases, with 3 bases of the junction left unmatched. The CDR3 nucleotides are TGTGCCAGCAGCGCCTGGACAGGGGACGAGCAGTACTTC. Protein product: CASSAWTGDEQYF. Based on the CDR3 plus reference TRBV9 and TRBJ2-7, the full variable domain is DSGVTQTPKHLITATGQRVTLRCSPRSGDLSVYWYQQSLDQGLQFLIQYYNGEERAKGNILERFSAQQFPDLHSELNLSSLELGDSALYFCASSAWTGDEQYFGPGTRLTVT.

The V gene is TRBV2, the J gene TRBJ1-1; no firm D call. Trimming stripped 10 bases from V and 9 bases from J, with 9 bases between. The CDR3 runs 9 residues. The germline V gene has CDR1 SNHLY and CDR2 FYNNEI. This CDR3 is CAIQQKAFF. The CDR3 DNA is TGTGCCATACAACAAAAAGCTTTCTTT.

Written as DNA, the CDR3 is TGTGCCAGCACCCAGGGATTAGCGGGGCTCACAGATACGCAGTATTTT. Translated: CASTQGLAGLTDTQYF. This rearrangement joins TRBV5-6 to TRBJ2-3, with 8 bases lining up with TRBD2. Germline assignment: CDR1 SGHDT and CDR2 YYEEEE. The CDR3 is 16 residues long. V shed 6 bases, J shed 2 bases, and the junction held 11 bases outside the gene matches.

This clone was counted between two and nine times. The chain uses TRBV11-2 and TRBJ2-7; 7 bases align to TRBD2. The junction had 9 bases not matched to a gene; V was cut back by 3 bases and J by 7 bases. The CDR3 spans 14 residues. Germline-derived CDR1 and CDR2 are SGHAT and FQNNGV. The CDR3 is CASSLRESLGEQYF. CDR3 bases: TGTGCCAGCAGCTTGCGGGAGTCTTTGGGGGAGCAGTACTTC.

The CDR3 sequence is CASSLLEFYNSPLHF. Written as DNA, the CDR3 is TGTGCCAGCAGTTTGTTGGAGTTCTATAATTCACCCCTCCACTTT. V usage is TRBV28 and J usage is TRBJ1-6; D is undetermined. Trimming shortened V by 3 bases and J by 3 bases, and 9 bases separated the two germline ends. The CDR3 runs to 15 residues. The germline CDR1 and CDR2 sequences are MDHEN and SYDVKM.

The V gene is TRBV11-2, the J gene TRBJ2-7, with 11 bases that match TRBD1. This CDR3 region has 15 residues. Germline assignment: CDR1 SGHAT and CDR2 FQNNGV. V was pared by 5 bases and J by 0 bases, with 3 bases of the junction left unmatched. In DNA, the CDR3 is TGTGCCAGCAGCCCAGGGACAGGGGGCTCCTACGAGCAGTACTTC. This codes for CASSPGTGGSYEQYF.

The rearrangement uses TRBV6-5 and TRBJ2-7; perhaps TRBD2 as D (6 bases). The CDR3 loop spans 13 amino acids. Trimming removed 6 bases from V and 0 bases from J, with 9 bases in between. The V gene's germline CDR1 is MNHEY and CDR2 SVGAGI. The chain's CDR3 is CASRFGSSYEQYF. The CDR3 coding sequence is TGTGCCAGCAGATTCGGGAGCTCCTACGAGCAGTACTTC.

This clone has only one observation. V usage is TRBV11-2 and J usage is TRBJ2-2; weak D call: TRBD1 (5 bases). The CDR3 runs 14 residues. Germline loops: CDR1 SGHAT, CDR2 FQNNGV. Trimming shortened V by 0 bases and J by 6 bases, and 8 bases separated the two germline ends. The DNA for the CDR3 is TGTGCCAGCAGCTTAGAAAGGGGCGCCGGGGAGCTGTTTTTT. Protein: CASSLERGAGELFF.

CDR3 loop: CASSFEGGEDRYTF. The CDR3 DNA reads as TGCGCCAGCAGCTTCGAAGGGGGCGAAGATCGCTACACCTTC. V and J are TRBV5-1 and TRBJ1-2; 7 nucleotides match TRBD1. CDR1 and CDR2 (germline): SGHRS, YFSETQ. Germline trimming cut 2 bases from V and 9 bases from J; bases unmatched to any gene: 10. The CDR3 is made up of 14 amino acids.

This clone was counted between two and nine times. This sequence joins TRBV7-9 and TRBJ1-5; TRBD1 aligns across 11 bases. J was trimmed by 6 bases and V by 4 bases; bases with no gene match: 11. CDR3 length: 17 amino acids. The germline V gene has CDR1 SEHNR and CDR2 FQNEAQ (reference sequence). CDR3 DNA: TGTGCCAGCAGCTACGTCTCTGGACAGGGGGCGGGTCAGCCCCAGCATTTT. It yields the protein CASSYVSGQGAGQPQHF.

This rearrangement joins TRBV18 to TRBJ2-3; the D is unclear. Trimming pared 0 bases from V and 8 bases from J, leaving 6 bases between. This CDR3 contains 12 residues. CDR1 is KGHSH, CDR2 LQKENI, per germline. In DNA form, the CDR3 reads TGTGCCAGCTCACCACCGTACGGTACGCAGTATTTT. Translation: CASSPPYGTQYF.

This clone occurred a few times. The chain carries TRBV15 and TRBJ2-7; D unclear. Trimming removed 5 bases at V and 2 bases at J, with 10 bases between. The germline V gene encodes CDR1 LNHNV and CDR2 YYDKDF (reference sequence). CDR3 length equals 13 residues. As DNA, the CDR3 is TGTGCCACCAGCCTAGGTCACCCCTACGAGCAGTACTTC. This encodes CATSLGHPYEQYF.